The 7 T cell receptor beta chains given below trace back to one sample, sequenced in a study of CD8+ T cells in alopecia areata. RNA was isolated and reverse transcribed to cDNA, the sequencing template. Assay: immunoSEQ multiplex PCR; the TCRdb copy retains only in-frame clones and omits some. This table has around 200,000 clones, roughly 60% appearing once. Material: CD4+ T cells sorted from blood, obtained at week 0. All receptors derive from a human donor with alopecia areata.

In its sample, this clone was seen once. The rearrangement joins TRBV27 to TRBJ1-2, with D tentatively TRBD1 (5 bases). The germline V and J ends were trimmed by 7 bases and 0 bases, with 24 bases remaining between them. The CDR3 loop spans 18 amino acids. The germline V gene has CDR1 MNHEY and CDR2 SMNVEV (reference sequence). CDR3 DNA sequence: TGTGCCAGCACCCCGAGACCCGGGACTGTGCTTGCTAACTATGGCTACACCTTC. This sequence encodes CASTPRPGTVLANYGYTF.

This clone has a count of ten or more. This chain joins TRBV7-2 and TRBJ2-3; no definite D call. Germline V gives CDR1 SGHTA, CDR2 FQGNSA. V lost 5 bases and J lost 5, with 8 bases in between. The CDR3 has 12 amino acids. The CDR3 bases are TGTGCCAGCAGCCCCTCCAGAGATACGCAGTATTTT. This sequence encodes CASSPSRDTQYF.

This clone was recorded a few times. V and J are TRBV19 and TRBJ1-2, with 9 bases aligning to TRBD1. The CDR3 covers 14 residues. From germline, CDR1 is LNHDA and CDR2 SQIVND (reference sequence). With 5 bases clipped from V and 4 bases from J, the junction kept 5 bases outside the gene matches. This chain's CDR3 is CASSPQDRGYGYTF. Written as DNA, the CDR3 is TGTGCCAGTAGTCCCCAGGACAGGGGCTATGGCTACACCTTC.

The chain links TRBV11-3 to TRBJ2-7, with D possibly being TRBD2 (6 bases). CDR1 and CDR2 (germline): SGHNT, YENEEA. The CDR3 spans 14 residues. V shed 1 base and J shed 5 bases, with 12 bases lying between them. CDR3 nucleotides: TGTGCCAGCAGCTTAGGCTGGACTACGGACGAGCAGTACTTC. Residues: CASSLGWTTDEQYF.

The chain is built from TRBV29-1 and TRBJ1-2, with TRBD1 matching 7 bases. Germline V lookup: CDR1 SQVTM, CDR2 ANQGSEA. Germline trimming cut 6 bases from V and 3 bases from J; bases unmatched to any gene: 4. The CDR3 is made up of 12 amino acids. Here the CDR3 DNA reads TGCAGCGTCAGTACAGGGGACTATGGCTACACCTTC. This gives the protein CSVSTGDYGYTF.

The chain has TRBV30 and TRBJ2-7, with TRBD1 identical over 9 bases. CDR1 GTSNPN and CDR2 SVGIG come from the germline V gene (reference sequence). With V trimmed by 7 bases and J by 2 bases, 6 bases remained unmatched. CDR3 length: 13 residues. CDR3 DNA: TGTGCCTCCAACCGGGACAGGGCCTACGAGCAGTACTTC. Its protein product is CASNRDRAYEQYF. Full variable domain (outside the CDR3, taken from reference TRBV30 and TRBJ2-7): SQTIHQWPATLVQPVGSPLSLECTVEGTSNPNLYWYRQAAGRGLQLLFYSVGIGQISSEVPQNLSASRPQDRQFILSSKKLLLSDSGFYLCASNRDRAYEQYFGPGTRLTVT.

This clone came up a few times. In nucleotides, the CDR3 is TGTGCCAGCGACAGGGGGGCCTACGAGCAGTACTTC. It encodes CASDRGAYEQYF. The V call is TRBV2, the J call TRBJ2-7; 9 bases are a match to TRBD1. V lost 8 bases and J lost 2; bases outside the gene matches: 1. The germline V gene encodes CDR1 SNHLY and CDR2 FYNNEI. CDR3 length: 12 residues. Filled out from reference TRBV2 and TRBJ2-7, the complete variable domain reads EPEVTQTPSHQVTQMGQEVILRCVPISNHLYFYWYRQILGQKVEFLVSFYNNEISEKSEIFDDQFSVERPDGSNFTLKIRSTKLEDSAMYFCASDRGAYEQYFGPGTRLTVT.